Detailed here is one T cell receptor (beta chain). This receptor's antigen is unknown. Base quality data are lacking; no much larger clone is found one base away. This sample was taken from a study of T cell responses to AZD1222 COVID-19 vaccine (dated by TCRdb to the early 2020s). Background on the whole study: A total of under 250 trial participants underwent TCR sequencing, of whom about 210 had received two doses of AZD1222 and some 25 had received two doses of the MenACWY control vaccine. Trial participants were enrolled into age subgroups of 18-55, 56-69 and 70-plus years, which contained roughly 150, 30 and 60 TCR-sequenced participants, respectively.

The time point label of this sample denotes: about 28 days (+/-7) after the second vaccine dose. AZD1222 recipients given second doses at about 4 weeks or at about 12 weeks were pooled, since spike-specific TCR depth and breadth were not found to differ between the two schedules. Vaccinee samples came from UK trials COV001 and COV002, including a single-blind randomized controlled phase 2/3 trial of AZD1222 (ChAdOx1 nCoV-19) in healthy adults. For TCRbeta chain sequencing, PBMC samples were collected from trial participants at day 0 and at day 28 after the second dose. Study-wide conclusions, independent of this receptor: No day 14 peak-response samples were available, so repertoires were characterized only after the peak T cell response. Reportedly, close to half of the unique spike-specific TCRs recognized epitopes lying outside the regions that are mutated in the B.1.351 and B.1.1.7 variants. In the small 56-69-year group, the increase in depth fell short of significance, most likely because of low power. Vaccine-associated CD4 TCRs spanned the whole spike protein, with dominant responses in regions 160-218 and 743-854. Conclusions about previously exposed vaccinees are limited, since just six or seven AZD1222 recipients were seropositive for SARS-CoV-2 at baseline. After two AZD1222 doses, spike-specific TCR breadth and depth were significantly higher than at day 0 and than in MenACWY recipients. Most participants were white British and females outnumbered males, and the authors suggested that clonal diversity may have been underestimated.

The CDR3 regions of human TCRbeta chains were analyzed by immunosequencing. As for how the authors treated the data: TCRs in the repertoires were matched against a reference library of SARS-CoV-2-specific TCRs that had been generated with the MIRA antigen-specificity platform. Breadth was defined as the fraction of unique TCRs that were SARS-CoV-2-associated, and depth was defined as the fraction of total T cells that were SARS-CoV-2-associated. Using the MIRA data, each spike-specific TCR was mapped to the spike region that the TCR reacts to and placed in a CD4 or CD8 class. Log10-transformed breadth and depth values were compared by one-way ANOVA with Sidak's multiple comparisons tests. Entries here come from immuneACCESS through TCRdb and include only in-frame sequences with V and J called. Some clones fail to appear in such tables; in the studies checked, an unresolved V gene covers under half of the shortfall, and the cause of the remainder is unknown. V and J calls and clone size follow that table, whereas D and trimming were derived from the DNA. A total of 150,000 or so clones appear in this sample, more than 85% of them only once. Jointly, the top ten make up roughly 1.2% of the sample.

The specimen was peripheral blood, collected 28 days after the second AZD1222 dose. The TCR originated in an adult who received the AZD1222 COVID-19 vaccine.

The encoded CDR3 is CASSELGQSSMQFTF. The DNA sequence is as follows: TGTGCCAGCAGTGAACTAGGACAGTCCTCTATGCAGTTTACCTTC. The V and J genes are TRBV6-1 and TRBJ1-2, and the D gene may be TRBD1, 6 bases matching. The CDR1 and CDR2 encoded by the germline V gene are MNHNS and SASEGT. Trimming costs V 2 bases and J 14 bases, and their ends lie 24 bases apart. From the cysteine through the phenylalanine, the CDR3 covers 15 amino acids. Only the CDR3 portion is preserved as DNA: 45 bases, with reading frame beginning at the first base.